This T cell receptor beta chain was documented in a study of CD8+CD57+ T cells in acquired aplastic anemia. Study in general: Sorting CD4+ and CD8+ cells gave DNA averaging 3.2 ug.

This clonotype was found many times. What it recognizes is unknown. Template material for TCR beta VDJ and CDR3 profiling consisted of genomic DNA. TCRdb analysed the reads with MiXCR anew, one entry per CDR3 protein. Counted here are 150,000 to 200,000 distinct CDR3 sequences, less than 60% occurring once; the ten biggest clones make up roughly 1.8%. Study conclusions and caveats: Patients showed no significant difference from controls in CD8+ Simpson's diversity.

Germline loops: CDR1 SGHNT, CDR2 YYREEE (reference sequence). This CDR3 region has 16 residues. V gave up 0 bases and J gave up 4 bases, with 14 bases separating them. Previously, flow cytometry had revealed CD8+CD57+ cell expansion in the patients chosen for sequencing. Sampling of blood occurred while the patients had still received no therapy. V gene TRBV5-4 combines with J gene TRBJ2-1; D perhaps matches TRBD1 (6 bases). What was sequenced was sorted CD4+, CD8+, or CD8+CD57+ T cells (not recorded which) from PBMCs. This TCR came from a human donor with aplastic anemia. CDR3 in amino acids: CASSLATGMRYNEQFF. DNA of the CDR3: TGTGCCAGCAGCTTGGCCACAGGGATGAGGTACAATGAGCAGTTCTTC.